This T cell receptor (beta chain) was identified in a study of cytomegalovirus exposure and HLA in healthy donors. CDR1 and CDR2 from the germline V gene are SGHTA and FQGNSA. V lost 1 base and J lost 7, with 5 bases in between. There are 12 residues in the CDR3. Researchers ran the PCR with 60 Vbeta and 13 Jbeta primers. TCRdb keeps only in-frame clones here, not all; method: immunoSEQ multiplex PCR. The repertoire consists of 95,000 to 150,000 clones, with approximately 80% occurring once and the leading ten covering 3.5% to 4%. What was sequenced was PBMCs. The rearrangement links TRBV7-2 to TRBJ2-1; D ambiguous. The TCR originated in a human donor in good health. CDR3 region: CASSLDVNEQFF. As DNA, the CDR3 is TGTGCCAGCAGCTTAGATGTAAATGAGCAGTTCTTC.